One and the same sample provided the 12 T cell receptor beta chains below, sequenced in a study of T cell repertoires in cytomegalovirus infection. TCRdb redid the calling of the reads with MiXCR, one entry per CDR3 protein. The sample includes roughly 300,000 distinct CDR3 sequences, 20% to 30% of them seen just once. The sample taken for sequencing was PBMCs. Receptor source: a human donor in good health (CMV status not recorded). Some clones in this sample may be carry-over from other donors' samples.

The chain has TRBV2 and TRBJ1-5; TRBD1 matches at 7 bases. Per the germline V gene, CDR1 is SNHLY and CDR2 is FYNNEI. Losses at the gene ends were 4 bases for V and 5 bases for J; bases not matched to a gene: 2. This CDR3 comprises 13 residues. CDR3 sequence reads: CASSGRGDQPQHF. CDR3 bases: TGTGCCAGCAGTGGCAGGGGGGATCAGCCCCAGCATTTT.

This clonotype was counted a few times. The CDR3 protein is CASSDRTSDTYNEQFF. CDR3 nucleotides: TGCGCCAGCAGTGATAGGACTAGCGATACTTACAATGAGCAGTTCTTC. This chain uses TRBV10-2 with TRBJ2-1, with 9 nucleotides matching TRBD2. The germline gives CDR1 WSHSY, CDR2 SAAADI. The CDR3 totals 16 residues. J gave up 4 bases and V 3 bases, and 7 bases lay outside the gene matches.

The sample holds one count of this clonotype. The chain couples TRBV6-2 or TRBV6-3 to TRBJ2-1; 14 bases agree with TRBD2. The CDR3 length is 19 residues. V shed 0 bases and J 8 bases; nucleotides not matched to a gene: 12. Germline V lookup: CDR1 MNHEY, CDR2 SVGEGT. The CDR3 DNA follows: TGTGCCAGCAGTTACTCAGCCAGGGGACTAGCGGGAGCTCGGTATGAGCAGTTCTTC. The encoded protein is CASSYSARGLAGARYEQFF.

The chain employs TRBV11-3 and TRBJ2-7; D is uncertain. In germline, CDR1 is SGHNT, CDR2 YENEEA. The CDR3 is made up of 12 amino acids. Deletions cut 1 base from V and 7 bases from J, with 8 bases between. The CDR3 nucleotides are TGTGCCAGCAGCTTAGGACCTCTTGAGCAGTACTTC. This sequence encodes CASSLGPLEQYF.

Turning to this clonotype: A much larger clone sits a single nucleotide away, making a read error possible. The chain joins TRBV6-8 to TRBJ1-5; unclear D gene. The CDR3 has 11 amino acids. In germline, CDR1 is MNHGY, CDR2 SAAAGT. V was shortened by 5 bases and J by 5 bases, with 4 bases between the two germline ends. CDR3: CASSDHQPQHF. DNA of the CDR3: TGTGCCAGCAGTGACCATCAGCCCCAGCATTTT.

The gene calls are TRBV4-1 and TRBJ1-5; no clear D gene. Per the germline V gene, CDR1 is MGHRA and CDR2 is YSYEKL. V was clipped by 1 base and J by 5 bases, with 12 bases between them. The CDR3 totals 15 residues. Written as DNA, the CDR3 is TGCGCCAGCAGCCAAGTTAAGCAGGTGGATCAGCCCCAGCATTTT. Protein: CASSQVKQVDQPQHF.

This clonotype was observed a few times. The genes are TRBV7-8 and TRBJ1-2, with D perhaps matching TRBD1 (6 bases). Germline CDR1 reads SGHVS; CDR2 reads FQNEAQ. Trimming took 5 bases from V and 7 from J, leaving 17 bases between them. This CDR3 region has 14 residues. CDR3 region: CASSGRTGKGGYTF. The CDR3 DNA is TGTGCCAGCAGCGGCCGCACAGGGAAGGGTGGCTACACCTTC.

This clonotype was detected many times. The chain links TRBV7-8 to TRBJ2-7; 8 bases fit TRBD2. The CDR3 covers 17 residues. Germline CDR1 SGHVS, CDR2 FQNEAQ. V shed 1 base and J 3 bases; nucleotides not matched to a gene: 11. The CDR3 DNA sequence: TGTGCCAGCAGCTTAGGATCGCCCAGCGGGGGCAACTACGAGCAGTACTTC. As protein: CASSLGSPSGGNYEQYF.

The table lists this clonotype with many counts. The CDR3 DNA reads TGTGCCAGCCTCCCCCGGGGAGGGTCTAATGAAAAACTGTTTTTT. Protein sequence: CASLPRGGSNEKLFF. The rearrangement joins TRBV6-6 to TRBJ1-4, with D unclear. This CDR3 has 15 residues. Germline CDR1 and CDR2: MNHNY and SVGAGI (reference sequence). The V gene lost 8 bases and the J gene lost 3 bases, with 16 bases spanning the gap.

The rearrangement joins TRBV7-3 to TRBJ1-5, with D possibly matching TRBD1 (5 bases). The CDR3 length is 14 residues. Deletions cut 8 bases from V and 5 bases from J, with 16 bases between. The germline V gene has CDR1 SGHTA and CDR2 FQGTGA. CDR3 residues: CASLAGDGYQPQHF. DNA of the CDR3: TGTGCCAGCTTAGCCGGGGACGGATATCAGCCCCAGCATTTT.

This clonotype occurred a few times. This rearrangement joins TRBV20-1 to TRBJ2-7, with D possibly being TRBD2 (6 bases). Germline CDR1 is DFQATT and CDR2 is SNEGSKA (reference sequence). The CDR3 loop spans 13 amino acids. Here the CDR3 reads CGGLAQPSYEQYF. The CDR3 DNA reads TGCGGGGGACTGGCGCAACCTTCCTACGAGCAGTACTTC.

This clonotype was counted at least ten times. The gene calls are TRBV7-2 and TRBJ1-2, with a weak D call TRBD1 (5 bases). The germline V gene has CDR1 SGHTA and CDR2 FQGNSA. CDR3 length: 16 residues. The V end lost 2 bases, the J end lost 2 bases, and 15 bases lay between the germline ends. CDR3 nucleotides: TGTGCCAGCAGCTTAAGCAGGGCCGGGGCGAACTATGGCTACACCTTC. Its translation is CASSLSRAGANYGYTF.